These 27 T cell receptor beta chains were sequenced from one sample in a study of OX40 agonist ivuxolimab in advanced cancers. The table came from immunoSEQ multiplex PCR; TCRdb's copy has only in-frame clones and leaves some out. In the table there are 15,000 to 20,000 clones, about 86% of which are singletons. Sequencing was performed on CD4+ or CD8+ T cells sorted from blood, taken in a trial of the OX40 agonist ivuxolimab. These receptors all come from an adult with an advanced solid tumor such as melanoma, head and neck, liver or kidney cancer.

The chain recombines TRBV5-1 with TRBJ1-6; D call uncertain. The germline V gene has CDR1 SGHRS and CDR2 YFSETQ. The V gene lost 4 bases and the J gene lost 7 bases, with 15 bases spanning the gap. The CDR3 is made up of 15 amino acids. The CDR3 nucleotides read TGCGCCAGCAGCCGCCTGGAGAGGCTCAATTCACCCCTCCACTTT. As protein: CASSRLERLNSPLHF.

V is TRBV6-4 and J is TRBJ2-7, with D hard to call. Germline-derived CDR1 and CDR2 are MRHNA and SNTAGT. V lost 9 bases and J 4 bases, leaving 7 bases between the germline ends. The CDR3 extends over 10 amino acids. Written as DNA, the CDR3 is TGTGCCAGGAGGATATACGAGCAGTACTTC. This translates into CARRIYEQYF.

This chain connects TRBV6-4 to TRBJ2-1; no clear D. The CDR3 has 13 residues. Germline V gene lookup returns CDR1 MRHNA and CDR2 SNTAGT. The V end lost 5 bases, the J end lost 1 base, and 6 bases lay between the germline ends. CDR3 sequence reads: CASSKESYNEQFF. As DNA, the CDR3 is TGTGCCAGCAGTAAGGAGTCCTACAATGAGCAGTTCTTC.

V gene TRBV2 combines with J gene TRBJ1-1; D unclear. Trimming stripped 7 bases from V and 1 base from J, with 10 bases between. The CDR3 sequence is 13 residues long. Germline values: CDR1 SNHLY, CDR2 FYNNEI. The CDR3 is CASNRQPNTEAFF. Here the CDR3 DNA reads TGTGCCAGCAATCGACAACCGAACACTGAAGCTTTCTTT.

The chain combines TRBV29-1 with TRBJ2-3; a possible D gene is TRBD2 (7 bases). The ends were cut back, 3 bases at V and 6 bases at J, with 22 bases in the middle. The CDR3 loop spans 16 amino acids. The germline V gene encodes CDR1 SQVTM and CDR2 ANQGSEA. The CDR3, as DNA: TGCAGCGTTGAGGGGGGGCAAGGGAGCGGGTTGGATACGCAGTATTTT. Its translation: CSVEGGQGSGLDTQYF.

The chain couples TRBV13 to TRBJ1-3; D is unresolved. Germline V CDR1 and CDR2: PRHDT, FYEKMQ (reference sequence). This CDR3 is 15 amino acids long. V shed 4 bases and J shed 1 base, with 11 bases lying between them. The CDR3 DNA reads as TGTGCCAGCAGCTCATCCTGGGGTTCTGGAAACACCATATATTTT. Residues: CASSSSWGSGNTIYF.

The chain employs TRBV29-1 and TRBJ1-1, with 9 bases aligning to TRBD1. J lost 4 bases, V lost 7 bases, and 22 bases had no gene match. Looked up from germline, CDR1 is SQVTM and CDR2 is ANQGSEA. CDR3 length: 18 residues. The CDR3: CSASPRRTGVASGTEAFF. As DNA, the CDR3 is TGCAGCGCCTCCCCTCGTAGGACAGGGGTCGCCAGCGGCACTGAAGCTTTCTTT.

This clone was seen just once. The chain recombines TRBV6-1 with TRBJ1-2; TRBD1 aligns across 9 bases. CDR1 is MNHNS and CDR2 is SASEGT in the germline V gene. V was clipped by 4 bases and J by 8 bases; unmatched bases: 8. The CDR3 consists of 14 residues. This chain's CDR3 is CASSVPTGTGGYTF. The CDR3 nucleotides read TGTGCCAGCAGTGTCCCGACCGGGACAGGGGGCTACACCTTC.

The gene calls are TRBV19 and TRBJ2-4; 9 bases fit TRBD1. With 7 bases clipped from V and 9 bases from J, the junction kept 7 bases outside the gene matches. The CDR3 spans 13 residues. CDR1 is LNHDA and CDR2 is SQIVND in the germline V gene (reference sequence). The CDR3 nucleotides are TGTGCCAGTACCGGGCGACAGGGGGGCATTCAGTACTTC. Protein product: CASTGRQGGIQYF.

The rearrangement links TRBV30 to TRBJ1-1; perhaps TRBD1 as D (5 bases). The CDR3 length is 13 residues. The V end lost 2 bases, the J end lost 3 bases, and 10 bases lay between the germline ends. In germline, CDR1 is GTSNPN, CDR2 SVGIG (reference sequence). The CDR3 DNA sequence: TGTGCCTGGAGTAGGGAGACAGACACTGAAGCTTTCTTT. It translates to CAWSRETDTEAFF.

Only one count was recorded for this clone. This chain connects TRBV6-5 to TRBJ2-1; TRBD2 matches at 8 bases. Germline CDR1 is MNHEY and CDR2 is SVGAGI. CDR3 length equals 15 residues. V dropped 6 bases and J dropped 0; count of bases not matched to a gene: 4. The CDR3 nucleotides read TGTGCCAGCAGCCCCGGGACTAGCTCCTACAATGAGCAGTTCTTC. This codes for CASSPGTSSYNEQFF.

The chain has TRBV4-3 and TRBJ1-1; D possibly corresponds to TRBD1 (5 bases). CDR3 length: 11 residues. The germline V and J ends were trimmed by 6 bases and 4 bases, with 6 bases remaining between them. Per germline, CDR1 LGHNA and CDR2 YSLEER. The CDR3 DNA reads TGCGCCAGCAGTGGGGGCACTGAAGCTTTCTTT. This gives the protein CASSGGTEAFF.

V is TRBV28 and J is TRBJ2-7; 8 bases are a match to TRBD1. CDR1 and CDR2 (germline): MDHEN, SYDVKM. Trimming removed 4 bases from V and 6 bases from J; junction bases left unmatched: 2. The CDR3 has 12 residues. CDR3 protein: CASSSTGVEQYF. In DNA form, the CDR3 reads TGTGCCAGCAGTTCGACAGGGGTCGAGCAGTACTTC.

The V call is TRBV5-1, the J call TRBJ2-1, with 7 bases identical to TRBD2. This CDR3 comprises 18 residues. V was pared by 4 bases and J by 0 bases, with 13 bases of the junction left unmatched. Per germline, CDR1 SGHRS and CDR2 YFSETQ. The DNA for the CDR3 is TGCGCCAGCAGCGCCAATCCGGGACTAATAAGCTCCTACAATGAGCAGTTCTTC. Translated, it gives CASSANPGLISSYNEQFF.

CDR3 loop: CSVEGGSGGSSYNEQFF. The DNA of the CDR3 is TGCAGCGTTGAAGGTGGTAGCGGGGGCAGCTCCTACAATGAGCAGTTCTTC. This chain links TRBV29-1 with TRBJ2-1, with 9 bases identical to TRBD2. Germline loops: CDR1 SQVTM, CDR2 ANQGSEA. The CDR3 length is 17 residues. With 1 base clipped from V and 0 bases from J, the junction kept 7 bases outside the gene matches.

The V gene is TRBV11-2, the J gene TRBJ2-1; TRBD2 agrees at 11 bases. Trimming removed 8 bases from V and 5 bases from J; junction bases left unmatched: 8. CDR1 SGHAT and CDR2 FQNNGV come from the germline V gene. The CDR3 extends over 15 amino acids. CDR3 sequence reads: CASGQGTSGDNEQFF. CDR3 sequence (DNA): TGTGCCAGCGGACAGGGGACTAGCGGAGACAATGAGCAGTTCTTC.

The chain joins TRBV28 to TRBJ1-1, with 7 bases lining up with TRBD1. From germline, CDR1 is MDHEN and CDR2 SYDVKM. Trimming at V came to 7 bases and at J to 4 bases, leaving 6 bases not matched to a gene. CDR3 size: 13 residues. This CDR3 is CASNVYRGTEAFF. The DNA for the CDR3 is TGTGCCAGCAACGTATACAGGGGCACTGAAGCTTTCTTT.

V and J are TRBV11-2 and TRBJ2-1; D might be TRBD1 or TRBD2, each matching 5 bases. The CDR3 length is 17 residues. The V end was cut by 5 bases, the J end by 3 bases, with 20 bases between. The germline V gene has CDR1 SGHAT and CDR2 FQNNGV. The DNA for the CDR3 is TGTGCCAGCAGCAGAACCGGGACGGCGAACATCTACAATGAGCAGTTCTTC. Its protein product is CASSRTGTANIYNEQFF.

The DNA of the CDR3 is TGTGCCAGCTCACCAGGCGGCCCGCTAACTGAAAAACTGTTTTTT. Translation gives CASSPGGPLTEKLFF. V gene TRBV18 combines with J gene TRBJ1-4; D gene ambiguous. The V and J ends lost 2 bases and 7 bases respectively, with 14 bases between them. The germline V gene encodes CDR1 KGHSH and CDR2 LQKENI. The CDR3 runs to 15 residues.

V and J are TRBV5-6 and TRBJ2-7; no clear D. This CDR3 is built from 14 residues. Germline V CDR1 and CDR2: SGHDT, YYEEEE. Deletions cut 3 bases from V and 4 bases from J, with 14 bases between. CDR3 sequence (DNA): TGTGCCAGCAGCTCCGTTTTTTGGTCGTACGAGCAGTACTTC. It translates to CASSSVFWSYEQYF.

The chain joins TRBV28 to TRBJ2-2; D is unresolved. The V gene's germline CDR1 is MDHEN and CDR2 SYDVKM. The CDR3 is 13 amino acids. V gave up 10 bases and J gave up 2 bases, with 11 bases separating them. The CDR3 spells CATLPGNTGELFF. The DNA for the CDR3 is TGTGCCACCCTGCCCGGAAACACCGGGGAGCTGTTTTTT.

This chain uses TRBV11-3 with TRBJ2-3; D call uncertain. CDR3 length equals 13 residues. V lost 3 bases to trimming and J lost 2 bases, with 6 bases between them. Germline CDR1 is SGHNT and CDR2 is YENEEA. CDR3 in amino acids: CASSLVDTDTQYF. In nucleotides, the CDR3 is TGTGCCAGCAGCTTGGTTGACACAGATACGCAGTATTTT. Full variable domain (outside the CDR3, taken from reference TRBV11-3 and TRBJ2-3): EAGVVQSPRYKIIEKKQPVAFWCNPISGHNTLYWYLQNLGQGPELLIRYENEEAVDDSQLPKDRFSAERLKGVDSTLKIQPAELGDSAVYLCASSLVDTDTQYFGPGTRLTVL.

This chain connects TRBV14 to TRBJ2-5; no clear D. Near its end, the DNA agrees better with TRBJ2-7, so the J call may be wrong. CDR1 SGHDN and CDR2 FVKESK come from the germline V gene. CDR3 length: 12 residues. CDR3 sequence (DNA): TGTGCCAGCAGCTCTCATTTCTACGAGCAGTACTTC. This encodes CASSSHFYEQYF.

This clone has a single count. V is TRBV10-3 and J is TRBJ1-1; D ambiguous. The CDR3 is made up of 14 amino acids. Between the trimmed V and J ends, which lost 6 bases and 5 bases, there was a span of 16 bases. Germline V gene lookup returns CDR1 ENHRY and CDR2 SYGVKD. The CDR3 loop is CAIRPREVGTEAFF. The CDR3 DNA is TGTGCCATCAGGCCTAGGGAAGTGGGAACTGAAGCTTTCTTT.

CDR3 DNA sequence: TGTGCCAGCAGTTCAGGCTTCGACTATGGCTACACCTTC. The encoded protein is CASSSGFDYGYTF. The V and J genes are TRBV6-1 and TRBJ1-2; D unclear. This CDR3 contains 13 residues. Germline CDR1 MNHNS, CDR2 SASEGT. V was pared by 5 bases and J by 3 bases, with 10 bases between.

V and J are TRBV28 and TRBJ2-3, with a weak D call TRBD1 (6 bases). Per the germline V gene, CDR1 is MDHEN and CDR2 is SYDVKM. V was cut by 3 bases and J by 1 base, with 20 bases left in between. The CDR3 is 18 residues long. CDR3 sequence (DNA): TGTGCCAGCAGTTTGATTAGTTTTGGGACACTCCGCACAGATACGCAGTATTTT. This translates into CASSLISFGTLRTDTQYF.

The chain links TRBV7-2 to TRBJ2-5; tentatively, D is TRBD1 or TRBD2 (6 bases each). Looked up from germline, CDR1 is SGHTA and CDR2 is FQGNSA. V was shortened by 7 bases and J by 1 base, with 13 bases between the two germline ends. The CDR3 length is 14 residues. Here the CDR3 reads CASIKGGPQETQYF. The DNA of the CDR3 is TGTGCCAGCATAAAAGGGGGGCCCCAAGAGACCCAGTACTTC.